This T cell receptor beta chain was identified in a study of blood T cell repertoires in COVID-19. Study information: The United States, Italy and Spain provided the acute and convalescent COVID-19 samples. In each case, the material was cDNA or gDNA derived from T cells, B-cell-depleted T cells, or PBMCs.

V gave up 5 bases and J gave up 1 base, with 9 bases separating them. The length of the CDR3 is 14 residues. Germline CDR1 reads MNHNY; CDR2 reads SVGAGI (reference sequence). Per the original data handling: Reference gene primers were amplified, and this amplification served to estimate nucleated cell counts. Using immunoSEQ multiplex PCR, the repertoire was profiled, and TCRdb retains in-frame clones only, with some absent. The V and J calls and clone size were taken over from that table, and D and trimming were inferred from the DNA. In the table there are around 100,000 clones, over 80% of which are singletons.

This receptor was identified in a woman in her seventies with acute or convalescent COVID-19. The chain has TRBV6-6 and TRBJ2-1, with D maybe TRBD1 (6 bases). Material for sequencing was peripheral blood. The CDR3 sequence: CASSNTGSYNEQFF. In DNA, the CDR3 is TGTGCCAGCAGTAATACAGGGTCCTACAATGAGCAGTTCTTC.